This T cell receptor beta chain was captured by sequencing in a study of vaccination effects on CD4 cells after COVID-19. Findings and caveats of the study: The study found marked clonal contraction of infection- and vaccine-induced clones late after vaccination.

Comment on this clone: The target antigen is unknown.

Sequencing followed a ViraFEST assay step that expanded antigen-specific CD4+ T cells with viral peptide pools. Cells that had been cultured for nine to eleven days were the source of isolated CD4+ T cells. Nucleocapsid antibody tests were negative, and the vaccine recipients had no prior SARS-CoV-2 infection. Some 2 million PBMC were placed in each well, which was supplemented with approximately 9.7 IU/ml IL-2 and around 9.4 ug/ml peptides. The authors exchanged half the medium for IL-2 medium on days 3 and 7. The method was immunoSEQ multiplex PCR; TCRdb's version includes in-frame clones alone and lacks a portion of them. This sample has over 55,000 clones, with roughly 80% found just once. The CDR3 extends over 15 amino acids. V shed 3 bases and J 7 bases; nucleotides not matched to a gene: 9. Germline V gives CDR1 SGDLS, CDR2 YYNGEE.

The TCR originated in a human donor who received a COVID-19 vaccine. V is TRBV9 and J is TRBJ1-4, with 7 bases that match TRBD1. Sequencing was performed on CD4+ T cells from PBMCs cultured with HCoV-229E spike peptides, taken before COVID-19 vaccination. CDR3 region: CASSGETGVREKLFF. Here the CDR3 DNA reads TGTGCCAGCAGCGGGGAAACAGGGGTCCGTGAAAAACTGTTTTTT.